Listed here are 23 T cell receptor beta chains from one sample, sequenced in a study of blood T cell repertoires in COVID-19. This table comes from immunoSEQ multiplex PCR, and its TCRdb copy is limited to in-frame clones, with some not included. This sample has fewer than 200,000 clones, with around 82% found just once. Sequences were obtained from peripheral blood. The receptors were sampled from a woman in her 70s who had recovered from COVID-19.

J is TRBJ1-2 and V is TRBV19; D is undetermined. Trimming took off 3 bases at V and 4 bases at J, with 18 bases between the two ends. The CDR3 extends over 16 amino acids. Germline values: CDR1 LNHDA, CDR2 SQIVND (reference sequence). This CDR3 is CASSIGSRPGGYGYTF. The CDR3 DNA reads TGTGCCAGTAGTATCGGCTCTCGGCCCGGAGGCTATGGCTACACCTTC.

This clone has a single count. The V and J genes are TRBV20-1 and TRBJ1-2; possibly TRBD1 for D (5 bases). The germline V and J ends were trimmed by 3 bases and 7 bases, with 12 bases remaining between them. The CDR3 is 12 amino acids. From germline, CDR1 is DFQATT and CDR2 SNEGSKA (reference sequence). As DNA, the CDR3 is TGCAGTGCTAGTATATCGGGGGGTGGCTACACCTTC. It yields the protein CSASISGGGYTF.

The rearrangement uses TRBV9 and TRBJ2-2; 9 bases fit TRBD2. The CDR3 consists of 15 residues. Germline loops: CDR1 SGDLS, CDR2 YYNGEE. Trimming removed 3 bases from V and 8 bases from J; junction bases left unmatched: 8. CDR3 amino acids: CASSGRLAVGGELFF. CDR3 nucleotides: TGTGCCAGCAGCGGGCGACTAGCGGTAGGGGGGGAGCTGTTTTTT.

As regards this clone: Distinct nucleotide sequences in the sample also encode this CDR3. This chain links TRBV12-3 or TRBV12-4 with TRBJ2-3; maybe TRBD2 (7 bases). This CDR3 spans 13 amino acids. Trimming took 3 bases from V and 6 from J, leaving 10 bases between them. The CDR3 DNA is TGTGCCAGCAGTTTGGGGGGGCCTGATACGCAGTATTTT. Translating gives CASSLGGPDTQYF.

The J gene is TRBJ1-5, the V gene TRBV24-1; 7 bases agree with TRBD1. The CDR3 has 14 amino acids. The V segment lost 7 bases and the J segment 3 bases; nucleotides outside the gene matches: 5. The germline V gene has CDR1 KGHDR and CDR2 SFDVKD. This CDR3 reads CATREGGLNQPQHF. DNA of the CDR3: TGTGCCACCAGAGAAGGGGGCCTCAATCAGCCCCAGCATTTT.

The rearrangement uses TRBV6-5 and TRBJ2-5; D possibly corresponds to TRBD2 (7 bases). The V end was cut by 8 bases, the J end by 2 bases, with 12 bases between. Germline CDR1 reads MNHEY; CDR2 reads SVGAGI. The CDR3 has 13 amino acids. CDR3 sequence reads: CASRRGAQETQYF. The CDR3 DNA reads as TGTGCCAGCCGACGGGGGGCGCAAGAGACCCAGTACTTC.

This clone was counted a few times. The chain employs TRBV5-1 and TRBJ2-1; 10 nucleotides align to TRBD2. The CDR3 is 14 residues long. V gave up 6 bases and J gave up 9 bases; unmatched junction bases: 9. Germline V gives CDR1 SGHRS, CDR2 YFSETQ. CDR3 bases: TGCGCCAGCACAACCGGGACTAGCGAGGTTGAGCAGTTCTTC. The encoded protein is CASTTGTSEVEQFF. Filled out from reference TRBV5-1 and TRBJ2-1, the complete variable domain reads KAGVTQTPRYLIKTRGQQVTLSCSPISGHRSVSWYQQTPGQGLQFLFEYFSETQRNKGNFPGRFSGRQFSNSRSEMNVSTLELGDSALYLCASTTGTSEVEQFFGPGTRLTVL.

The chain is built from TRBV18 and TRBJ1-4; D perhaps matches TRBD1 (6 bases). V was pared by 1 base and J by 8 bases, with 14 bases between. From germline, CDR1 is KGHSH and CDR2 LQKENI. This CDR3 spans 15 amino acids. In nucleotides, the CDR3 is TGTGCCAGCTCACCACGTCAGGGCCAGGGGGAAAAACTGTTTTTT. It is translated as CASSPRQGQGEKLFF.

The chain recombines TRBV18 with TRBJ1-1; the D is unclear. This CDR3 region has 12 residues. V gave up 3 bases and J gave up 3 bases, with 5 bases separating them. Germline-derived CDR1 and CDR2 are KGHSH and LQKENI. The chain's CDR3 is CASSPLYTEAFF. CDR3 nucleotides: TGTGCCAGCTCACCCCTCTACACTGAAGCTTTCTTT.

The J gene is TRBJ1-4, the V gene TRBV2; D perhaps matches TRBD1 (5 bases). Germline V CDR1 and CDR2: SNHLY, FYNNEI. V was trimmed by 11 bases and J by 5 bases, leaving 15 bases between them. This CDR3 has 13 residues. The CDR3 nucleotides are TGTGCCTCCAACAGGCAGCAAAATGAAAAACTGTTTTTT. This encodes CASNRQQNEKLFF.

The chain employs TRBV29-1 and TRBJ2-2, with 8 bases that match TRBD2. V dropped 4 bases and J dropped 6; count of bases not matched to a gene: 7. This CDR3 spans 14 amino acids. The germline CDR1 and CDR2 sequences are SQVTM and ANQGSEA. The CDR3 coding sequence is TGCAGCGTTGTGCCGGGAGGGGTCCCCGGGGAGCTGTTTTTT. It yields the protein CSVVPGGVPGELFF.

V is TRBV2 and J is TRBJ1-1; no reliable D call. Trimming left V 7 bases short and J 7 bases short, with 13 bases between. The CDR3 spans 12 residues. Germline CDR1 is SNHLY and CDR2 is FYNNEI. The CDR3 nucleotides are TGTGCCAGCACCGGGAGTCGGGTTGAAGCTTTCTTT. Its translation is CASTGSRVEAFF.

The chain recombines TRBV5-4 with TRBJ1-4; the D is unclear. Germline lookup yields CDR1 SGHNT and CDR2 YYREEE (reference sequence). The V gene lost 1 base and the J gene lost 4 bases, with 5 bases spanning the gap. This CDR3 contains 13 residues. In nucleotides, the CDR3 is TGTGCCAGCAGCTTGCGCGGTAATGAAAAACTGTTTTTT. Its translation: CASSLRGNEKLFF.

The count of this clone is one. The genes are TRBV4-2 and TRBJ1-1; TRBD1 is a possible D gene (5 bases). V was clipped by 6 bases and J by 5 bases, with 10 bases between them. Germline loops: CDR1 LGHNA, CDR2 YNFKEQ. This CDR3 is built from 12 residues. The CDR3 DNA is TGTGCCAGCAGACCCGGGGGAACTGAAGCTTTCTTT. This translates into CASRPGGTEAFF.

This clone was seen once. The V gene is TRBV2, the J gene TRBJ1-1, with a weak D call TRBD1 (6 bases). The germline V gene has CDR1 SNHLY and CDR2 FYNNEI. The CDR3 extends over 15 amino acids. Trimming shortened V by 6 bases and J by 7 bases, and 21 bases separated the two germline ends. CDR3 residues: CASRPETGYLVEAFF. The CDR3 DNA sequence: TGTGCCAGCAGACCAGAAACAGGGTATCTCGTTGAAGCTTTCTTT.

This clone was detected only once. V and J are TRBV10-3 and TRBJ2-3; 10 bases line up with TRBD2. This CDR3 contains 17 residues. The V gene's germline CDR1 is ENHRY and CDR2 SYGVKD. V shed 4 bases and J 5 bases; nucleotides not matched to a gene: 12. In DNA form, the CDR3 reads TGTGCCATCAGTGCAAGCCCCAGCGGGGGGGCGGGAGATACGCAGTATTTT. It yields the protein CAISASPSGGAGDTQYF.

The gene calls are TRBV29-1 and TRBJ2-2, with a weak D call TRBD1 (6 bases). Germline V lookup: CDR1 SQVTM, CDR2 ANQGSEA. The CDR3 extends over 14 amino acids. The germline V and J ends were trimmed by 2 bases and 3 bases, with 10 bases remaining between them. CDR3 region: CSVEYRAHTGELFF. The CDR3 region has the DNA TGCAGCGTTGAATACAGGGCCCACACCGGGGAGCTGTTTTTT.

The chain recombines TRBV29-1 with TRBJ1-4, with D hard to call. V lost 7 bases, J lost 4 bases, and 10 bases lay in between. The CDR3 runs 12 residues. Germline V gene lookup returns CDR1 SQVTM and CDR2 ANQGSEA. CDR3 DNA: TGCAGCGCTGGGAGTGATAATGAAAAACTGTTTTTT. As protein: CSAGSDNEKLFF.

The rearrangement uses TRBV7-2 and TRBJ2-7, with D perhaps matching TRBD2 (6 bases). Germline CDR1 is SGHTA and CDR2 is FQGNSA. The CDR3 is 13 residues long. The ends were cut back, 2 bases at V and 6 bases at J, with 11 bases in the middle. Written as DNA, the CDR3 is TGTGCCAGCAGCTTATTTTTGGGGGGCGAGCAGTACTTC. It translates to CASSLFLGGEQYF.

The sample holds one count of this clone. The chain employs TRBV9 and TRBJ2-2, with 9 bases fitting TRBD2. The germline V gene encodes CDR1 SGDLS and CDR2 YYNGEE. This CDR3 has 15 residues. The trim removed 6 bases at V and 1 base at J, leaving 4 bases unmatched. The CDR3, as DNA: TGTGCCAGCAACCCTAGCGGGGTGAACACCGGGGAGCTGTTTTTT. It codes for CASNPSGVNTGELFF. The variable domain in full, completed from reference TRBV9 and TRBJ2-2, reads DSGVTQTPKHLITATGQRVTLRCSPRSGDLSVYWYQQSLDQGLQFLIQYYNGEERAKGNILERFSAQQFPDLHSELNLSSLELGDSALYFCASNPSGVNTGELFFGEGSRLTVL.

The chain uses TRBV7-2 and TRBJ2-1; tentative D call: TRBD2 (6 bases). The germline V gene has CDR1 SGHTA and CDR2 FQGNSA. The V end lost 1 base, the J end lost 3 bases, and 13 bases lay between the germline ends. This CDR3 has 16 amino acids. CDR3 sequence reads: CASSLEGGPFYNEQFF. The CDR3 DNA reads TGTGCCAGCAGCTTAGAGGGAGGACCATTCTACAATGAGCAGTTCTTC.

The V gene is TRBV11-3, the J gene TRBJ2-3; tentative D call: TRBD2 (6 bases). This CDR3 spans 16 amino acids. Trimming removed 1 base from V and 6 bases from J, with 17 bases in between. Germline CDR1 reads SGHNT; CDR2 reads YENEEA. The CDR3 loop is CASSLGVAVGRDTQYF. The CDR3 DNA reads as TGTGCCAGCAGCTTAGGGGTAGCGGTCGGTAGGGATACGCAGTATTTT. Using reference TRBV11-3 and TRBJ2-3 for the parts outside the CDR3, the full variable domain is EAGVVQSPRYKIIEKKQPVAFWCNPISGHNTLYWYLQNLGQGPELLIRYENEEAVDDSQLPKDRFSAERLKGVDSTLKIQPAELGDSAVYLCASSLGVAVGRDTQYFGPGTRLTVL.

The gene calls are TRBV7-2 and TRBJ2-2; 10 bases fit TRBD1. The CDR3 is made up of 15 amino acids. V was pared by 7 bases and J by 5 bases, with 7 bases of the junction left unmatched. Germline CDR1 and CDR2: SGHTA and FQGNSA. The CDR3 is CASNLGTGVTGELFF. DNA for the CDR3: TGTGCCAGCAATCTTGGGACAGGGGTAACCGGGGAGCTGTTTTTT.